The 7 T cell receptor beta chains in this list originate from one sample, sequenced in a study of cytomegalovirus exposure and HLA in healthy donors (TCRdb year 2017). Library construction relied on the immunoSEQ multiplex PCR assay. The multiplex PCR relied on a mix of 60 forward primers for TCR Vbeta segments and 13 reverse primers for TCR Jbeta segments. This immuneACCESS table, as held by TCRdb, lists in-frame sequences with V and J called but not all clones. Of the missing ones, under half trace to an unresolved V gene in checked studies; the others have no known cause. This sample is represented by some 110,000 clones; approximately 80% of them were singletons. Around 4.5% of the sample comes from the top ten. Sequenced input: PBMCs. The receptors here all came from a man aged 30 to 45 in good health and CMV-seropositive.

This sequence joins TRBV4-1 and TRBJ1-1, with D possibly TRBD1 on 6 matching bases. V was shortened by 3 bases and J by 11 bases, with 16 bases between the two germline ends. The CDR3 has 13 amino acids. Germline CDR1 and CDR2: MGHRA and YSYEKL. The chain's CDR3 is CASSQRTAQGAFF. The CDR3 DNA is TGCGCCAGCAGCCAGAGAACAGCTCAGGGGGCTTTCTTT.

This clone was observed a single time. The V call is TRBV6-6, the J call TRBJ2-7; D is unresolved. The V and J ends lost 4 bases and 4 bases respectively, with 5 bases between them. The CDR3 covers 11 residues. The germline CDR1 and CDR2 sequences are MNHNY and SVGAGI (reference sequence). The chain's CDR3 is CASSSQYEQYF. The DNA of the CDR3 is TGTGCCAGCAGTTCCCAATACGAGCAGTACTTC.

This clone was observed a few times. The rearrangement links TRBV14 to TRBJ2-1, with TRBD2 as a possible D gene (6 bases). CDR3 length equals 16 residues. V was pared by 4 bases and J by 3 bases, with 16 bases between. CDR1 and CDR2 (germline): SGHDN, FVKESK. The CDR3 sequence is CASSPPSGRNYNEQFF. The CDR3 DNA is TGTGCCAGCAGCCCTCCCAGCGGGCGGAACTACAATGAGCAGTTCTTC.

The rearrangement joins TRBV7-9 to TRBJ1-2; D perhaps matches TRBD1 (5 bases). Germline V lookup: CDR1 SEHNR, CDR2 FQNEAQ (reference sequence). This CDR3 is 17 amino acids long. Trimming took 7 bases from V and 0 from J, leaving 21 bases between them. In nucleotides, the CDR3 is TGTGCCAGCACCACTTTTCGACAGAACAGAGCTAACTATGGCTACACCTTC. It translates to CASTTFRQNRANYGYTF.

The CDR3 DNA reads as TGTGCCAGCAGTGGAACTACTAGCGGGTGGAGCTCCTACAATGAGCAGTTCTTC. Protein: CASSGTTSGWSSYNEQFF. The chain joins TRBV6-1 to TRBJ2-1; 9 bases fit TRBD2. Germline CDR1 is MNHNS and CDR2 is SASEGT. CDR3 length: 18 amino acids. The ends lost 4 bases at V and 0 bases at J; junction bases unmatched: 10.

The gene calls are TRBV5-1 and TRBJ1-1; D is perhaps TRBD1 (6 bases). Trimming shortened V by 4 bases and J by 0 bases, and 10 bases separated the two germline ends. Germline V gene data show CDR1 as SGHRS and CDR2 as YFSETQ. The CDR3 sequence is 14 residues long. The CDR3: CASSAGQMNTEAFF. The DNA for the CDR3 is TGCGCCAGCAGCGCTGGACAGATGAACACTGAAGCTTTCTTT.

The chain employs TRBV14 and TRBJ2-7; D remains unclear. The CDR3 totals 13 residues. The germline gives CDR1 SGHDN, CDR2 FVKESK. The V gene lost 0 bases and the J gene lost 5 bases, with 8 bases spanning the gap. The CDR3 nucleotides are TGTGCCAGCAGCCAAGATACGAGAGACGAGCAGTACTTC. It yields the protein CASSQDTRDEQYF. Filled out from reference TRBV14 and TRBJ2-7, the complete variable domain reads EAGVTQFPSHSVIEKGQTVTLRCDPISGHDNLYWYRRVMGKEIKFLLHFVKESKQDESGMPNNRFLAERTGGTYSTLKVQPAELEDSGVYFCASSQDTRDEQYFGPGTRLTVT.